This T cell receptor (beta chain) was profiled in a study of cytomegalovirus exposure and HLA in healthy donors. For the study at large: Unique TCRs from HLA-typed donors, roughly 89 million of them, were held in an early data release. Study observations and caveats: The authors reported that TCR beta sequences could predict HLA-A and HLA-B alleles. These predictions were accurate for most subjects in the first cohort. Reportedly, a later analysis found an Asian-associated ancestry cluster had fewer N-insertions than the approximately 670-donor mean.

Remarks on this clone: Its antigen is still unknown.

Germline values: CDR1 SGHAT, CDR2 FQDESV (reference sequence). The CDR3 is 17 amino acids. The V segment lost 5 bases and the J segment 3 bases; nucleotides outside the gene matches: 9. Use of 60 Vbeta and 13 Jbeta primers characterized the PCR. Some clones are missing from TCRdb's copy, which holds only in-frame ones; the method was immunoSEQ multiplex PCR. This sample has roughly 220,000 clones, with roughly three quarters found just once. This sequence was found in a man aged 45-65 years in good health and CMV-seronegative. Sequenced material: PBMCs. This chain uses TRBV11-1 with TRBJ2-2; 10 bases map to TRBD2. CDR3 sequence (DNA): TGTGCCAGCAGCGCATACGGACTAGCGGATCACACCGGGGAGCTGTTTTTT. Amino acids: CASSAYGLADHTGELFF.